This is a list of T cell receptor beta chains from one sample in a study of T cells in Graves' hyperthyroidism and ophthalmopathy. TCRdb re-analysed the multiplex PCR reads in MiXCR, keeping a single row per CDR3 protein. The sample holds 300,000 to 450,000 distinct CDR3 sequences, roughly 15% seen once. Sequences were obtained from blood. These receptors all come from a woman in her twenties or thirties with Graves' ophthalmopathy. Both conserved end residues are part of each CDR3. Fields, in order: D gene, V gene, clone size, J gene, CDR3 protein, CDR3 DNA. D genes are given only for firm matches. Only some rows state a clone size, as once, few, many or a class for expanded clones.

d_call: .
v_call: TRBV28
clone_size: .
j_call: TRBJ2-7
cdr3_aa: CASPPTGTSPAYEQYF
cdr3_nt: TGTGCCAGCCCGCCAACTGGGACTTCCCCCGCCTACGAGCAGTACTTC

d_call: .
v_call: TRBV5-4
clone_size: .
j_call: TRBJ1-1
cdr3_aa: CASSREALNTEAFF
cdr3_nt: TGTGCCAGCAGCAGGGAGGCACTAAACACTGAAGCTTTCTTT

d_call: .
v_call: TRBV10-3
clone_size: many
j_call: TRBJ1-2
cdr3_aa: CAIRAPGTRHYGYTF
cdr3_nt: TGTGCCATCAGGGCCCCCGGGACCAGGCACTATGGCTACACCTTC

d_call: .
v_call: TRBV20-1
clone_size: many
j_call: TRBJ2-1
cdr3_aa: CSARDVGGFYNEQFF
cdr3_nt: TGCAGTGCTAGAGATGTGGGGGGTTTCTACAATGAGCAGTTCTTC

d_call: TRBD1
v_call: TRBV28
clone_size: many
j_call: TRBJ2-1
cdr3_aa: CASSAGTGFRNEQFF
cdr3_nt: TGTGCCAGCAGCGCCGGGACAGGGTTCCGCAATGAGCAGTTCTTC

d_call: .
v_call: TRBV20-1
clone_size: many
j_call: TRBJ1-4
cdr3_aa: CSASPTGGNNEKLFF
cdr3_nt: TGCAGTGCTAGCCCTACCGGGGGCAATAATGAAAAACTGTTTTTT

d_call: .
v_call: TRBV12-3/TRBV12-4
clone_size: many
j_call: TRBJ2-1
cdr3_aa: CASSLLGANNEQFF
cdr3_nt: TGTGCCAGCAGTTTGTTGGGGGCCAATAATGAGCAGTTCTTC

d_call: .
v_call: TRBV27
clone_size: few
j_call: TRBJ1-5
cdr3_aa: CASSTDSFNQPQHF
cdr3_nt: TGTGCCAGCAGTACAGACAGCTTCAATCAGCCCCAGCATTTT

d_call: TRBD2
v_call: TRBV12-3/TRBV12-4
clone_size: many
j_call: TRBJ2-7
cdr3_aa: CATTGLAYEQYF
cdr3_nt: TGTGCCACTACGGGACTAGCTTACGAGCAGTACTTC

d_call: TRBD1
v_call: TRBV12-3/TRBV12-4
clone_size: many
j_call: TRBJ2-7
cdr3_aa: CASSTGTGTYEQYF
cdr3_nt: TGTGCCAGCAGTACCGGGACAGGGACCTACGAGCAGTACTTC

d_call: .
v_call: TRBV7-9
clone_size: many
j_call: TRBJ1-1
cdr3_aa: CASSLGGVQAFF
cdr3_nt: TGTGCCAGCAGCTTAGGGGGGGTCCAAGCTTTCTTT

d_call: TRBD1
v_call: TRBV6-1
clone_size: .
j_call: TRBJ1-5
cdr3_aa: CATRGVRGLRQPQHF
cdr3_nt: TGTGCCACCAGAGGAGTCAGGGGGCTAAGGCAGCCCCAGCATTTT

d_call: .
v_call: TRBV11-2
clone_size: many
j_call: TRBJ2-3
cdr3_aa: CASSRSSTDTQYF
cdr3_nt: TGTGCCAGCAGTCGATCTAGCACAGATACGCAGTATTTT

d_call: TRBD1
v_call: TRBV5-1
clone_size: many
j_call: TRBJ1-1
cdr3_aa: CASSLEPLTGGSIEAFF
cdr3_nt: TGCGCCAGCAGCTTGGAACCCCTCACAGGGGGAAGCATTGAAGCTTTCTTT

d_call: TRBD2
v_call: TRBV4-2
clone_size: .
j_call: TRBJ2-6
cdr3_aa: CASTPDGGAGANVLTF
cdr3_nt: TGTGCCAGCACCCCAGACGGGGGGGCTGGGGCCAACGTCCTGACTTTC

d_call: TRBD2
v_call: TRBV3-1
clone_size: many
j_call: TRBJ2-7
cdr3_aa: CASSPGTSGYEQYF
cdr3_nt: TGTGCCAGCAGCCCGGGGACTAGCGGGTACGAGCAGTACTTC

d_call: TRBD2
v_call: TRBV10-3
clone_size: few
j_call: TRBJ2-1
cdr3_aa: CAIRTSGGVVNEQFF
cdr3_nt: TGTGCCATCAGGACTAGCGGGGGGGTAGTAAATGAGCAGTTCTTC

d_call: TRBD1
v_call: TRBV6-1
clone_size: many
j_call: TRBJ2-5
cdr3_aa: CASRSTGQSKTQYF
cdr3_nt: TGTGCCAGCAGGTCGACAGGGCAGAGTAAGACCCAGTACTTC

d_call: TRBD2
v_call: TRBV20-1
clone_size: many
j_call: TRBJ2-1
cdr3_aa: CSARGLAGDEQFF
cdr3_nt: TGCAGTGCTAGAGGACTAGCGGGGGATGAGCAGTTCTTC